Presented here are 19 T cell receptor beta chains from one specimen sequenced in a study of cytomegalovirus exposure and HLA in healthy donors. Researchers ran the PCR with 60 Vbeta and 13 Jbeta primers. Only in-frame clones appear in the TCRdb table, and some are missing; sequencing was by immunoSEQ multiplex PCR. The profile covers tens of thousands of clones, with approximately 65% appearing a single time and about 6% taken by the ten largest. Input material: PBMCs. Receptors originate from a man aged 30-40 years in good health and CMV-seronegative.

This chain connects TRBV5-1 to TRBJ2-2; 7 positions match TRBD1. J was trimmed by 6 bases and V by 2 bases; bases with no gene match: 1. The CDR3 has 13 amino acids. Germline values: CDR1 SGHRS, CDR2 YFSETQ. The DNA for the CDR3 is TGCGCCAGCAGCTTACAGGGGCCCGGGGAGCTGTTTTTT. As protein: CASSLQGPGELFF.

This chain connects TRBV5-6 to TRBJ1-2; D possibly corresponds to TRBD1 (6 bases). The V and J ends lost 3 bases and 6 bases respectively, with 18 bases between them. Germline CDR1 is SGHDT and CDR2 is YYEEEE. The length of the CDR3 is 15 residues. CDR3 protein: CASSYDTGFNDGYTF. CDR3 DNA sequence: TGTGCCAGCAGCTACGATACAGGGTTCAACGATGGCTACACCTTC.

The genes are TRBV29-1 and TRBJ2-7, with 8 bases fitting TRBD1. The CDR3 has 12 residues. Germline assignment: CDR1 SQVTM and CDR2 ANQGSEA. The trim removed 6 bases at V and 3 bases at J, leaving 4 bases unmatched. The CDR3 DNA sequence: TGCAGCGTCACCGGACAGGGCTACGAGCAGTACTTC. As protein: CSVTGQGYEQYF.

The chain couples TRBV5-6 to TRBJ2-1; 9 bases match TRBD2. The V segment lost 0 bases and the J segment 4 bases; nucleotides outside the gene matches: 5. The V gene's germline CDR1 is SGHDT and CDR2 YYEEEE. The CDR3 totals 16 residues. The CDR3 here is CASSLDRGRAYNEQFF. The CDR3 DNA follows: TGTGCCAGCAGCTTGGATCGCGGGAGGGCGTACAATGAGCAGTTCTTC. Combining the CDR3 with reference TRBV5-6 and TRBJ2-1 gives the whole variable domain DAGVTQSPTHLIKTRGQQVTLRCSPKSGHDTVSWYQQALGQGPQFIFQYYEEEERQRGNFPDRFSGHQFPNYSSELNVNALLLGDSALYLCASSLDRGRAYNEQFFGPGTRLTVL.

Only a few counts were recorded for this clone. This chain connects TRBV6-1 to TRBJ2-5; the D gene is possibly TRBD1 (6 bases). CDR1 is MNHNS and CDR2 is SASEGT in the germline V gene. The V end lost 4 bases, the J end lost 1 base, and 7 bases lay between the germline ends. There are 13 residues in the CDR3. CDR3 DNA sequence: TGTGCCAGCAGTGGGGGGCCCCAAGAGACCCAGTACTTC. This translates into CASSGGPQETQYF.

The chain carries TRBV30 and TRBJ1-3; 10 bases align to TRBD1. CDR1 GTSNPN and CDR2 SVGIG come from the germline V gene (reference sequence). The length of the CDR3 is 15 residues. V was pared by 3 bases and J by 4 bases, with 6 bases of the junction left unmatched. In nucleotides, the CDR3 is TGTGCCTGGAGCGCAGACAGGGGGCTCGGAAACACCATATATTTT. It translates to CAWSADRGLGNTIYF. The variable domain in full, with the rest retrieved from reference TRBV30 and TRBJ1-3, is SQTIHQWPATLVQPVGSPLSLECTVEGTSNPNLYWYRQAAGRGLQLLFYSVGIGQISSEVPQNLSASRPQDRQFILSSKKLLLSDSGFYLCAWSADRGLGNTIYFGEGSWLTVV.

This clone was seen only once. The rearrangement joins TRBV4-1 to TRBJ2-7; D might be TRBD2 (5 bases). Germline CDR1 and CDR2: MGHRA and YSYEKL. The CDR3 loop spans 12 amino acids. V dropped 0 bases and J dropped 7 bases, with 7 bases sitting between them. CDR3 region: CASSQETGEQYF. CDR3 nucleotide sequence: TGCGCCAGCAGCCAAGAGACGGGGGAGCAGTACTTC.

The V gene is TRBV7-2, the J gene TRBJ2-7; a weak D match, TRBD2 (6 bases). The CDR3 has 14 residues. Trimming pared 5 bases from V and 2 bases from J, leaving 13 bases between. Germline values: CDR1 SGHTA, CDR2 FQGNSA. For the CDR3, the DNA is TGTGCCAGCAGCCTCCGGTTAGCGGCCTACGAGCAGTACTTC. It is translated as CASSLRLAAYEQYF.

V is TRBV6-6 and J is TRBJ1-5, with D hard to call. V lost 6 bases and J 0 bases, leaving 12 bases between the germline ends. The CDR3 runs to 15 residues. Germline V gene data show CDR1 as MNHNY and CDR2 as SVGAGI (reference sequence). The CDR3 region is CASRGAENSNQPQHF. Written as DNA, the CDR3 is TGTGCCAGCAGGGGAGCCGAAAATAGCAATCAGCCCCAGCATTTT.

The gene calls are TRBV25-1 and TRBJ2-7; 9 nucleotides align to TRBD1. Unmatched junction bases numbered 6, after V lost 2 bases and J lost 7 bases. There are 14 residues in the CDR3. The germline V gene encodes CDR1 MGHDK and CDR2 SYGVNS. In nucleotides, the CDR3 is TGTGCCAGCAGTGAACCCGGACAGGGGTGGGAGCAGTACTTC. Its translation is CASSEPGQGWEQYF.

The chain combines TRBV5-1 with TRBJ1-1, with D unresolved. V dropped 4 bases and J dropped 3 bases, with 16 bases sitting between them. The germline CDR1 and CDR2 sequences are SGHRS and YFSETQ. The CDR3 loop spans 15 amino acids. The CDR3, as DNA: TGCGCCAGCAGCCGACTTAAAGAGGGTGACACTGAAGCTTTCTTT. Its protein is CASSRLKEGDTEAFF.

This chain uses TRBV6-5 with TRBJ2-7; D may be TRBD1 (5 bases). V was trimmed by 2 bases and J by 3 bases, leaving 11 bases between them. CDR1 and CDR2 from the germline V gene are MNHEY and SVGAGI. The CDR3 length is 14 residues. CDR3 in DNA: TGTGCCAGCAGTTACGGCCAGGGCGTCTACGAGCAGTACTTC. Amino acid sequence: CASSYGQGVYEQYF.

This chain links TRBV19 with TRBJ2-3; TRBD2 agrees at 7 bases. Germline CDR1 is LNHDA and CDR2 is SQIVND (reference sequence). Unmatched junction bases numbered 6, after V lost 5 bases and J lost 4 bases. The length of the CDR3 is 14 residues. Written as DNA, the CDR3 is TGTGCCAGTAGTTACCCTAGCGGCGCAGATACGCAGTATTTT. Protein product: CASSYPSGADTQYF.

The rearrangement uses TRBV18 and TRBJ2-3; 7 positions agree with TRBD2. Germline loops: CDR1 KGHSH, CDR2 LQKENI. This CDR3 is built from 18 residues. V dropped 3 bases and J dropped 0; count of bases not matched to a gene: 12. CDR3 DNA sequence: TGTGCCAGCTCACCCATTCCTCCTGCGGGAGTGAGCACAGATACGCAGTATTTT. The encoded protein is CASSPIPPAGVSTDTQYF.

This clone was counted once. The chain recombines TRBV18 with TRBJ2-5, with D hard to call. In germline, CDR1 is KGHSH, CDR2 LQKENI. The CDR3 is 12 residues long. Trimming pared 3 bases from V and 5 bases from J, leaving 7 bases between. CDR3 nucleotide sequence: TGTGCCAGCTCACCCCTCCAGGAGACCCAGTACTTC. Translation: CASSPLQETQYF.

The chain is built from TRBV7-9 and TRBJ2-2, with TRBD2 as a possible D gene (5 bases). V lost 5 bases and J 4 bases, leaving 14 bases between the germline ends. The CDR3 is 15 amino acids. Germline CDR1 SEHNR, CDR2 FQNEAQ (reference sequence). The CDR3 coding sequence is TGTGCCAGCAGCGTCACCACTAGTGCCACCGGGGAGCTGTTTTTT. Translating it yields CASSVTTSATGELFF.

The rearrangement joins TRBV29-1 to TRBJ1-1, with D hard to call. CDR3 length equals 13 residues. CDR1 is SQVTM and CDR2 is ANQGSEA in the germline V gene. The V end lost 6 bases, the J end lost 5 bases, and 16 bases lay between the germline ends. The CDR3 DNA is TGCAGCGTAGGTGACGGGAGTCATACTGAAGCTTTCTTT. Amino acid sequence: CSVGDGSHTEAFF.

In its sample, this clone was seen a few times. The V and J genes are TRBV4-2 and TRBJ2-7, with a tentative D call TRBD2 (6 bases). Trimming shortened V by 2 bases and J by 2 bases, and 13 bases separated the two germline ends. The CDR3 is 15 amino acids. In germline, CDR1 is LGHNA, CDR2 YNFKEQ. CDR3: CASSQWTGAPYEQYF. The CDR3 DNA follows: TGTGCCAGCAGCCAATGGACGGGAGCGCCCTACGAGCAGTACTTC.

The V call is TRBV5-1, the J call TRBJ2-7, with a tentative D call TRBD1 (5 bases). The CDR3 covers 15 residues. CDR1 and CDR2 from the germline V gene are SGHRS and YFSETQ. Trimming cost V 0 bases and J 3 bases, with 13 bases left between them. CDR3 sequence reads: CASSLGQGRGYEQYF. In nucleotides, the CDR3 is TGCGCCAGCAGCTTGGGGCAGGGAAGGGGCTACGAGCAGTACTTC.